The clone carrying this TCR beta chain showed up many times. Its antigen is not identified. The sample originates from a study of T cells after yellow fever vaccination. Looking at the study overall: Fractions of limited cellularity were prepared by means of SMART-Seq v4 Ultra Low Input.

Generation of TCR cDNA used 5'RACE template switching (which added a universal primer site and UMIs). One entry per CDR3 protein, called by TCRdb with MiXCR from the 5' RACE reads. The sample carries about 340,000 distinct CDR3 sequences, 8.7% recorded once. Findings and caveats of the study: Post-booster repertoires again held most primary-vaccination clones (about 95% CD4, roughly 90% CD8).

This TCR was recovered from a man between 18 and 35 years old who received the YFV17D yellow fever vaccine. Sequencing used PBMCs, obtained on the day of the first yellow fever vaccination.

This CDR3 reads CASSQVFRGVYEQYF. As DNA, the CDR3 is TGTGCCAGCAGCCAAGTCTTTCGGGGGGTTTACGAGCAGTACTTC. This chain joins TRBV3-1 and TRBJ2-7; TRBD2 matches 7 bases. The ends lost 1 base at V and 4 bases at J; junction bases unmatched: 7. Germline lookup yields CDR1 LGHDT and CDR2 YNNKEL (reference sequence). The CDR3 contains 15 residues.